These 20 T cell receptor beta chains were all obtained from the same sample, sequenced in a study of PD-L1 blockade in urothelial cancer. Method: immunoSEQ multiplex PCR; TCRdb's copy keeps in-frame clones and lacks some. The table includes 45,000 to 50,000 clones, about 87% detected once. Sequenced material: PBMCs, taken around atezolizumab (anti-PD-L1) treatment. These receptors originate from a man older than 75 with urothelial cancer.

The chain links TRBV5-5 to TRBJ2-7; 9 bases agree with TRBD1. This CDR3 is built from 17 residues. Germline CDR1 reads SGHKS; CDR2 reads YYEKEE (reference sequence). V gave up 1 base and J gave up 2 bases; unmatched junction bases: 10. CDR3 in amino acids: CASSLYTGTGSPYEQYF. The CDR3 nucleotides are TGTGCCAGCAGCTTGTACACCGGGACAGGGTCTCCCTACGAGCAGTACTTC.

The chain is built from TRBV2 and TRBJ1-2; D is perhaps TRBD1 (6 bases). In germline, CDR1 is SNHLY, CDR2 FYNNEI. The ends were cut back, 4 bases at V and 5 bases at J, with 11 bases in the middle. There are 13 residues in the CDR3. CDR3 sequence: CASSAGRGYGYTF. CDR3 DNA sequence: TGTGCCAGCAGTGCGGGCAGGGGTTATGGCTACACCTTC.

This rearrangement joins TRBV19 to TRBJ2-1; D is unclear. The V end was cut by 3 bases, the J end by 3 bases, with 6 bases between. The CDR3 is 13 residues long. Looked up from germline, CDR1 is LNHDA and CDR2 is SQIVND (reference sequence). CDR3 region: CASSISNYNEQFF. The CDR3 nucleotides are TGTGCCAGTAGTATTAGTAACTACAATGAGCAGTTCTTC.

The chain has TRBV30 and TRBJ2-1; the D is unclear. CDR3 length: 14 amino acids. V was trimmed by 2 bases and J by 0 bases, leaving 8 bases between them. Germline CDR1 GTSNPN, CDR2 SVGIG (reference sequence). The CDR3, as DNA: TGTGCCTGGAGTAAAACTATCTCCTACAATGAGCAGTTCTTC. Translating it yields CAWSKTISYNEQFF. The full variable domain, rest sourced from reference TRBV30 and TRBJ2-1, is SQTIHQWPATLVQPVGSPLSLECTVEGTSNPNLYWYRQAAGRGLQLLFYSVGIGQISSEVPQNLSASRPQDRQFILSSKKLLLSDSGFYLCAWSKTISYNEQFFGPGTRLTVL.

CDR3 nucleotides: TGTGCCAGCAGCTTGGCCTGGGGGGGGGCACGGGGCTACACCTTC. Translating it yields CASSLAWGGARGYTF. This chain connects TRBV5-6 to TRBJ1-2, with D possibly being TRBD1 (6 bases). V lost 0 bases and J lost 8, with 17 bases in between. Germline lookup yields CDR1 SGHDT and CDR2 YYEEEE. The CDR3 contains 15 residues.

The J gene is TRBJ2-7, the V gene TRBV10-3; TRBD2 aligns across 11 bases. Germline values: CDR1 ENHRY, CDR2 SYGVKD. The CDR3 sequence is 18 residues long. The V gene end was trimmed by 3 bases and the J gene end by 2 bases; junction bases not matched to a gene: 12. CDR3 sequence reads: CAISDSPLAGGFAYEQYF. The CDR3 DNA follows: TGTGCCATCAGTGATTCCCCCCTAGCGGGAGGTTTCGCCTACGAGCAGTACTTC.

CDR3 in amino acids: CASSLNREGQPQHF. CDR3 sequence (DNA): TGTGCCAGCAGCCTAAACAGGGAGGGGCAGCCCCAGCATTTT. The rearrangement uses TRBV11-2 and TRBJ1-5; D might be TRBD1 (6 bases). The germline gives CDR1 SGHAT, CDR2 FQNNGV. V lost 5 bases and J lost 7, with 15 bases in between. This CDR3 is built from 14 residues.

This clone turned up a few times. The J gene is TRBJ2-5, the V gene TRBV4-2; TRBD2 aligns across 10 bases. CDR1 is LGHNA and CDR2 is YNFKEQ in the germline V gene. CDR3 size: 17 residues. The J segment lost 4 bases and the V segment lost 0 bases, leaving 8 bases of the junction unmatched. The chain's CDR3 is CASSQDVASGSPETQYF. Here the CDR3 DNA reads TGTGCCAGCAGCCAAGACGTGGCTAGCGGGAGCCCAGAGACCCAGTACTTC.

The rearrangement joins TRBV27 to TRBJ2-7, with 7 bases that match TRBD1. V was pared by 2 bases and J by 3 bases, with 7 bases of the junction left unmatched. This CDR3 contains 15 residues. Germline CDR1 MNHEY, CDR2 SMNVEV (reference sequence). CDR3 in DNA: TGTGCCAGCAGTTTAGGGCAACAGGGGAACTACGAGCAGTACTTC. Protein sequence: CASSLGQQGNYEQYF.

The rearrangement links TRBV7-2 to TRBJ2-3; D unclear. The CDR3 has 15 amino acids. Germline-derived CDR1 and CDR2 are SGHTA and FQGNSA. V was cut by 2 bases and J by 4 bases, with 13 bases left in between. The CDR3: CASSLSILMADTQYF. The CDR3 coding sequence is TGTGCCAGCAGCTTATCTATATTGATGGCAGATACGCAGTATTTT.

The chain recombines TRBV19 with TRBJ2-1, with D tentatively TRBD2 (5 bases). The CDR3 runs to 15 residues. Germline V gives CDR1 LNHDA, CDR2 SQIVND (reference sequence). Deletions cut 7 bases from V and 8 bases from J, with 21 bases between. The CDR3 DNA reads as TGTGCCAGTAAGGGTGTGAGCGGCTATGGCGATGAGCAGTTCTTC. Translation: CASKGVSGYGDEQFF.

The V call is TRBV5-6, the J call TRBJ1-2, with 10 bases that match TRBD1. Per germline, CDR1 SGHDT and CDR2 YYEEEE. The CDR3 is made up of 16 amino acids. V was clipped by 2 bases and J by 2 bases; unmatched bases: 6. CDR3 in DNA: TGTGCCAGCAGCTTTAGGGACAGGGGAAACAACTATGGCTACACCTTC. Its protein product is CASSFRDRGNNYGYTF.

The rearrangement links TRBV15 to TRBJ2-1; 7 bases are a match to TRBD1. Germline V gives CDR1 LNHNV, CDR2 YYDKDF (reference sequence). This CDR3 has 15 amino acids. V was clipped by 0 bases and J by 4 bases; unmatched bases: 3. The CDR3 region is CATSRDTGQYNEQFF. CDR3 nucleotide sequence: TGTGCCACCAGCAGAGATACGGGACAGTACAATGAGCAGTTCTTC. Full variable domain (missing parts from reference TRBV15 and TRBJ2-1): DAMVIQNPRYQVTQFGKPVTLSCSQTLNHNVMYWYQQKSSQAPKLLFHYYDKDFNNEADTPDNFQSRRPNTSFCFLDIRSPGLGDTAMYLCATSRDTGQYNEQFFGPGTRLTVL.

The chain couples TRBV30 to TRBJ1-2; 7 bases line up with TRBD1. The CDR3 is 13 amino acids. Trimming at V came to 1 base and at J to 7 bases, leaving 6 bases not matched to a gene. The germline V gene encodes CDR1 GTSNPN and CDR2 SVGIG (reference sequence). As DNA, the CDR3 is TGTGCCTGGAGTGCCCCGGGACAGTCTGGCTACACCTTC. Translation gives CAWSAPGQSGYTF.

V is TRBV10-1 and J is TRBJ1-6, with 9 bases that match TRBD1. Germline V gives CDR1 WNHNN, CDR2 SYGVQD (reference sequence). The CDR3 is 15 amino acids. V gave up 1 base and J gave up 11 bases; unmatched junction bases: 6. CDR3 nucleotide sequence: TGCGCCAGCAGTGAGTATGGGACAGGGCCGACACCCCTCCACTTT. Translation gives CASSEYGTGPTPLHF.

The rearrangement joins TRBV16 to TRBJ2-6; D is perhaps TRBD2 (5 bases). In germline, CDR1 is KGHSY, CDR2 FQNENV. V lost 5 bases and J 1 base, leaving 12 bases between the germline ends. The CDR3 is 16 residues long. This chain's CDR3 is CASSARGISGANVLTF. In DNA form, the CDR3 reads TGTGCCAGCAGCGCCAGAGGGATTTCTGGGGCCAACGTCCTGACTTTC.

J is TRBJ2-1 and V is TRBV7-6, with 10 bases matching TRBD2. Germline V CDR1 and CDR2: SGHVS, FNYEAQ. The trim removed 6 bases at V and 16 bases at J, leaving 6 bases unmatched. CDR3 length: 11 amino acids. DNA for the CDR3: TGTGCCAGCAGTTCGGGGACTAGCGCCTTCTTC. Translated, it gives CASSSGTSAFF. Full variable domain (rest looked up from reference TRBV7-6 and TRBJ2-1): GAGVSQSPRYKVTKRGQDVALRCDPISGHVSLYWYRQALGQGPEFLTYFNYEAQQDKSGLPNDRFSAERPEGSISTLTIQRTEQRDSAMYRCASSSGTSAFFGPGTRLTVL.

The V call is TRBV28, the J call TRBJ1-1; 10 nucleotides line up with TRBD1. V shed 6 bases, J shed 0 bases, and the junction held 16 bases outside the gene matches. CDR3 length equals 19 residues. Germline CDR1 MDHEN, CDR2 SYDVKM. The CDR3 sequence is CASSPLRPTGGPMNTEAFF. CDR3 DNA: TGTGCCAGCAGCCCTCTCCGGCCGACAGGGGGCCCCATGAACACTGAAGCTTTCTTT.

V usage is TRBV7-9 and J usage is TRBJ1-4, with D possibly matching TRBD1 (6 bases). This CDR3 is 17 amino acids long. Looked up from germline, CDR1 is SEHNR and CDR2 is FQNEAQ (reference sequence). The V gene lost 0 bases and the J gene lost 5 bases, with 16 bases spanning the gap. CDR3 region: CASSLAKTGGRNEKLFF. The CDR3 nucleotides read TGTGCCAGCAGCTTAGCCAAGACAGGAGGAAGAAATGAAAAACTGTTTTTT.

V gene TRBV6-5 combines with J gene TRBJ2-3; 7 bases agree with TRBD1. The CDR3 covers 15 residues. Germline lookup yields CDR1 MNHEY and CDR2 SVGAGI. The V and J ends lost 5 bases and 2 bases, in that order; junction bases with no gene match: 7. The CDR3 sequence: CASSTGTALTDTQYF. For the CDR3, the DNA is TGTGCCAGCAGTACCGGGACAGCACTCACAGATACGCAGTATTTT.